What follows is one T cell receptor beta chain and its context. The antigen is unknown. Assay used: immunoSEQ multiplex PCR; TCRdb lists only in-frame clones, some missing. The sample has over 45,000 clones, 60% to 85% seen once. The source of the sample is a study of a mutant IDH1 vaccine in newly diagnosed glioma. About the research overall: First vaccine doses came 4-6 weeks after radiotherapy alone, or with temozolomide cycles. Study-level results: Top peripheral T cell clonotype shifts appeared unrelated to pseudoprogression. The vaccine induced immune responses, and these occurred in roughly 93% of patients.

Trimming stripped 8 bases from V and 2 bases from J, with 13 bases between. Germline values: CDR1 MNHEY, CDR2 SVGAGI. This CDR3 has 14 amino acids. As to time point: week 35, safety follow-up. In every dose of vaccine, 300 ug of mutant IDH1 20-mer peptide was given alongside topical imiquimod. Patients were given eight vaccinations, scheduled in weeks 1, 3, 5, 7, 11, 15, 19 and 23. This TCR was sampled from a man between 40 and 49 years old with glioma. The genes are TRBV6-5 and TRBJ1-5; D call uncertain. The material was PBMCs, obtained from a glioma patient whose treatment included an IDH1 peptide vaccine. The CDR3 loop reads CASESTAGNQPQHF. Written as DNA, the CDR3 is TGTGCCAGCGAGTCCACAGCTGGCAATCAGCCCCAGCATTTT.